Following are 15 T cell receptor beta chains from one sample sequenced in a study of blood T cells in healthy people across ages. Sample-barcoded 5' priming and a J-beta primer mix drove a second PCR of about 7 to 12 cycles. TCRdb reanalysed the 5' RACE reads using MiXCR and keeps one entry per CDR3 protein. The sample contains approximately 760,000 distinct CDR3 sequences, 20% to 25% of which appear only once. The same specimen was also included in a second study, on T cells of mothers and their children.

Sequenced: blood. The receptors were gathered from a boy under 18 in good health.

This chain connects TRBV6-6 to TRBJ2-5; D might be TRBD2 (6 bases). TRBJ2-7 matches the DNA end more closely, so the J call is doubtful. The CDR3 runs to 13 residues. The germline CDR1 and CDR2 sequences are MNHNY and SVGAGI (reference sequence). The DNA for the CDR3 is TGTGCCAGCAGTCGGTCGGGGGTTTACGAGCAGTACTTC. Its translation is CASSRSGVYEQYF.

This clonotype showed up just a few times. The chain uses TRBV11-2 and TRBJ2-3; D ambiguous. Trimming removed 5 bases at V and 5 bases at J, with 20 bases between. Germline CDR1 reads SGHAT; CDR2 reads FQNNGV. There are 16 residues in the CDR3. CDR3 sequence reads: CASSPAVGFIEDTQYF. The CDR3 nucleotides are TGTGCCAGCAGCCCGGCGGTGGGCTTCATTGAAGATACGCAGTATTTT.

This clonotype has only a few counts. The rearrangement links TRBV7-3 to TRBJ2-7, with D possibly TRBD2 on 6 matching bases. Between the trimmed V and J ends, which lost 1 base and 5 bases, there was a span of 12 bases. CDR3 length equals 14 residues. CDR1 is SGHTA, CDR2 FQGTGA, per germline. The CDR3, as DNA: TGTGCCAGCAGCTTAAATCCCGGGAGCGACGAGCAGTACTTC. This translates into CASSLNPGSDEQYF.

The V gene is TRBV25-1, the J gene TRBJ2-7; D not resolved. The V gene's germline CDR1 is MGHDK and CDR2 SYGVNS. The CDR3 extends over 10 amino acids. V gave up 2 bases and J gave up 5 bases, with 1 base separating them. The DNA of the CDR3 is TGTGCCAGCAGTGAAAACGAGCAGTACTTC. This translates into CASSENEQYF.

This clonotype occurred a few times. The chain uses TRBV7-2 and TRBJ2-1, with no clear D. Trimming removed 5 bases from V and 9 bases from J, with 17 bases in between. The CDR3 contains 14 residues. Germline V lookup: CDR1 SGHTA, CDR2 FQGNSA. CDR3 coding DNA: TGTGCCAGCAGCGATCCGAACCGAGGTTTTGAGCAGTTCTTC. It encodes CASSDPNRGFEQFF. Full variable domain (missing parts from reference TRBV7-2 and TRBJ2-1): GAGVSQSPSNKVTEKGKDVELRCDPISGHTALYWYRQSLGQGLEFLIYFQGNSAPDKSGLPSDRFSAERTGGSVSTLTIQRTQQEDSAVYLCASSDPNRGFEQFFGPGTRLTVL.

The chain uses TRBV5-6 and TRBJ1-4, with D uncertain. V shed 0 bases and J shed 5 bases, with 26 bases lying between them. CDR1 and CDR2 from the germline V gene are SGHDT and YYEEEE. This CDR3 contains 20 residues. Written as DNA, the CDR3 is TGTGCCAGCAGCTTGGTATCCGGTTCGGAGTTTCTCTTAAAAAATGAAAAACTGTTTTTT. Translation gives CASSLVSGSEFLLKNEKLFF.

Points on this clonotype: The junction departs from germline at one end; a sequencing error may be responsible. This chain connects TRBV7-2 to TRBJ1-2; 8 nucleotides line up with TRBD1. CDR3 size: 17 residues. Germline V gene sequence: CDR1 SGHTA, CDR2 FQGNSA. Here the CDR3 reads CASSLAGTGPSNYGYTF. CDR3 sequence (DNA): TGTGCCAGCAGCCTAGCAGGGACAGGCCCTTCTAACTATGGCTACACCTTC. The entire variable domain, with the rest obtained from reference TRBV7-2 and TRBJ1-2, is as follows: GAGVSQSPSNKVTEKGKDVELRCDPISGHTALYWYRQSLGQGLEFLIYFQGNSAPDKSGLPSDRFSAERTGGSVSTLTIQRTQQEDSAVYLCASSLAGTGPSNYGYTFGSGTRLTVV.

V is TRBV29-1 and J is TRBJ2-5; maybe TRBD1 (5 bases). The closer fit of TRBJ2-1 to the DNA end suggests the J call may be wrong. The germline gives CDR1 SQVTM, CDR2 ANQGSEA. The CDR3 extends over 15 amino acids. The CDR3 is CSVEVSWGPYNEQFF. The CDR3 DNA is TGCAGCGTTGAAGTGTCGTGGGGCCCGTACAATGAGCAGTTCTTC.

The sample holds a few counts of this clonotype. The rearrangement uses TRBV10-2 and TRBJ2-6; a weak D match, TRBD2 (5 bases). Germline CDR1 reads WSHSY; CDR2 reads SAAADI. V shed 2 bases and J shed 2 bases, with 7 bases lying between them. The CDR3 sequence is 15 residues long. CDR3 protein: CASSEGGAGANVLTF. The CDR3 region has the DNA TGCGCCAGCAGTGAGGGAGGCGCTGGGGCCAACGTCCTGACTTTC.

Regarding this clonotype: A read error may produce the germline difference seen at one junction end. This chain uses TRBV6-2 or TRBV6-3 with TRBJ2-2; TRBD2 agrees at 8 bases. Looked up from germline, CDR1 is MNHEY and CDR2 is SVGEGT. CDR3 length equals 16 residues. Here the CDR3 DNA reads TGTGCCAGCAGTTACTCTGGCGGGAGGTTCACCGAGGAGCTGTTTTTT. As protein: CASSYSGGRFTEELFF.

The CDR3 coding sequence is TGTGCCAGCAGGAGGGGGCAGTGGACTGAAGCTTTCTTT. Encoded protein: CASRRGQWTEAFF. J is TRBJ1-1 and V is TRBV6-5, with 7 bases matching TRBD1. From germline, CDR1 is MNHEY and CDR2 SVGAGI. CDR3 length equals 13 residues. V lost 6 bases, J lost 5 bases, and 6 bases stayed unmatched.

The chain joins TRBV3-1 to TRBJ2-7; D gene ambiguous. V lost 3 bases and J 3 bases, leaving 9 bases between the germline ends. The CDR3 loop spans 13 amino acids. Germline CDR1 LGHDT, CDR2 YNNKEL (reference sequence). CDR3 sequence: CASSQGWYYEQYF. The DNA for the CDR3 is TGTGCCAGCAGCCAGGGTTGGTACTACGAGCAGTACTTC.

Only a few counts were recorded for this clonotype. This chain links TRBV7-9 with TRBJ2-3; D perhaps matches TRBD1 (5 bases). Trimming removed 5 bases at V and 0 bases at J, with 18 bases between. In germline, CDR1 is SEHNR, CDR2 FQNEAQ (reference sequence). The CDR3 is 17 amino acids. In DNA form, the CDR3 reads TGTGCCAGCAGCCCACTCGACAGCGATTCAAGCACAGATACGCAGTATTTT. Its translation: CASSPLDSDSSTDTQYF. Full variable domain (outside the CDR3, taken from reference TRBV7-9 and TRBJ2-3): DTGVSQNPRHKITKRGQNVTFRCDPISEHNRLYWYRQTLGQGPEFLTYFQNEAQLEKSRLLSDRFSAERPKGSFSTLEIQRTEQGDSAMYLCASSPLDSDSSTDTQYFGPGTRLTVL.

Ten or more counts support this clonotype. This CDR3 is CASSSGQGSYNEQFF. For the CDR3, the DNA is TGTGCCAGCAGCTCGGGACAGGGCTCCTACAATGAGCAGTTCTTC. V gene TRBV28 combines with J gene TRBJ2-1, with 9 bases fitting TRBD1. Trimming at V came to 6 bases and at J to 0 bases, leaving 3 bases not matched to a gene. The germline gives CDR1 MDHEN, CDR2 SYDVKM. There are 15 residues in the CDR3.

Only a few counts were recorded for this clonotype. The chain links TRBV7-2 to TRBJ1-5; D may be TRBD1 (5 bases). The germline V gene encodes CDR1 SGHTA and CDR2 FQGNSA. Trimming left V 3 bases short and J 0 bases short, with 18 bases between. The CDR3 is 18 amino acids. The chain's CDR3 is CASSLGGQVTYSNQPQHF. DNA of the CDR3: TGTGCCAGCAGCTTGGGGGGTCAGGTTACTTATAGCAATCAGCCCCAGCATTTT.